This entry concerns a single T cell receptor (beta chain). Deletions cut 6 bases from V and 5 bases from J, with 16 bases between. CDR3 length: 14 amino acids. The germline V gene has CDR1 MDHEN and CDR2 SYDVKM. The sample originates from a study of blood T cell repertoires in COVID-19. About the study: Whether acute or convalescent, the COVID-19 samples came from the United States, Italy and Spain.

Adults between about 18 and 95 years of age took part from 20 to 25 US areas. In the source study's methods: Scientists estimated how many nucleated cells there were by amplifying reference gene primers. The method was immunoSEQ multiplex PCR; TCRdb's version includes in-frame clones alone and lacks a portion of them. V and J calls and clone size come straight from that table; D and trimming were deduced from the DNA. The sample yields about 330,000 clones, 80% to 90% seen once. This receptor was taken from a man in his thirties or forties who had recovered from COVID-19. The specimen was PBMCs or T cells enriched from blood (not recorded which). The V gene is TRBV28, the J gene TRBJ1-1; D may be TRBD1 (5 bases). DNA for the CDR3: TGTGCCAGCAGCCTTGGGGGGTCGTATACTGAAGCTTTCTTT. This codes for CASSLGGSYTEAFF.